The sequence of this TCR beta chain was determined in a study of shared clonotypes between healthy human individuals. General observations from the study: Blood was the only sampled material, and tissue repertoires likely differ. Shared clonotypes across all four donors exceeded non-shared ones in generation probability.

This clone was detected once. What it binds is not known. TCRdb's table, derived via immunoSEQ multiplex PCR, lists solely in-frame clones and lacks some. The profile shows 2 million to 2.5 million clones, roughly 91% of them singletons. The CDR3 is made up of 14 amino acids. Germline V lookup: CDR1 MDHEN, CDR2 SYDVKM. V was shortened by 3 bases and J by 7 bases, with 15 bases between the two germline ends. CD8 cells classed as naive were CD45RO-negative and positively selected for CCR7, excluding terminally differentiated effector memory CD45RA+ cells. Caucasian adults residing in Nashville, Tennessee made up all the donors.

This sequence originates from a man younger than 30 in good health. Some clones in this sample may be carry-over from other donors' samples. The specimen was naive CD8+ T cells from PBMCs. The chain carries TRBV28 and TRBJ1-1; D may be TRBD1 (6 bases). The CDR3 nucleotides are TGTGCCAGCAGTTTGGGGGGGGCAGTCGATGAAGCTTTCTTT. This gives the protein CASSLGGAVDEAFF.